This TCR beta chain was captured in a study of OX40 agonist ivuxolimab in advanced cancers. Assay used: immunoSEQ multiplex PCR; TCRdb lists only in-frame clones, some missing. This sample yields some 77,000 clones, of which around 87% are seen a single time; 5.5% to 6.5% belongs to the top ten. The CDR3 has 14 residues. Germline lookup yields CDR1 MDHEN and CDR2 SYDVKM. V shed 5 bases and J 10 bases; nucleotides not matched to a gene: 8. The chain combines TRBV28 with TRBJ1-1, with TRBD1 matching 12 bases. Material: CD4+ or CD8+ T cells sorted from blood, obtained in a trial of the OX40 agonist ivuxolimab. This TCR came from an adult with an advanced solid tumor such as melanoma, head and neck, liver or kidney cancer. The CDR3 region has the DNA TGTGCCAGCAGTCCACCAGGGGACAGGGGGCTAGCTTTCTTT. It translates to CASSPPGDRGLAFF.